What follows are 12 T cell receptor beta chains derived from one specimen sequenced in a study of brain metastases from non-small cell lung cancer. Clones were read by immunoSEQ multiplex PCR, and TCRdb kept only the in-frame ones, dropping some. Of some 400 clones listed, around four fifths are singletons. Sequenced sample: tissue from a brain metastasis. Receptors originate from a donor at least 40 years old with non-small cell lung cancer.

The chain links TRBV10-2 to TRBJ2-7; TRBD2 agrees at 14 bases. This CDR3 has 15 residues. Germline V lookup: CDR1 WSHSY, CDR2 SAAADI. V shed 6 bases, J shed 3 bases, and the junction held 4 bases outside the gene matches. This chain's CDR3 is CASRGTSGSLYEQYF. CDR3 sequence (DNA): TGCGCCAGCAGGGGGACTAGCGGGAGTCTCTACGAGCAGTACTTC.

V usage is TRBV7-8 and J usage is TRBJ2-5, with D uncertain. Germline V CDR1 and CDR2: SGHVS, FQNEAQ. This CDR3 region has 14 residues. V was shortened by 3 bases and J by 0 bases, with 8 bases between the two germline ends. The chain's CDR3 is CASSFTAYQETQYF. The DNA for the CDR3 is TGTGCCAGCAGCTTTACAGCGTACCAAGAGACCCAGTACTTC. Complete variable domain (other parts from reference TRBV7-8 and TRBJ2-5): GAGVSQSPRYKVAKRGQDVALRCDPISGHVSLFWYQQALGQGPEFLTYFQNEAQLDKSGLPSDRFFAERPEGSVSTLKIQRTQQEDSAVYLCASSFTAYQETQYFGPGTRLLVL.

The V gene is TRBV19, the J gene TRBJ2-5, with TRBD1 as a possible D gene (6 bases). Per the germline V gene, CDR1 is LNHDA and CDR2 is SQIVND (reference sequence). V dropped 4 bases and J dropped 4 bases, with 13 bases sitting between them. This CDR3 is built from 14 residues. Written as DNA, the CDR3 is TGTGCCAGTAGTAATGGGGGACATAGAGAGACCCAGTACTTC. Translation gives CASSNGGHRETQYF.

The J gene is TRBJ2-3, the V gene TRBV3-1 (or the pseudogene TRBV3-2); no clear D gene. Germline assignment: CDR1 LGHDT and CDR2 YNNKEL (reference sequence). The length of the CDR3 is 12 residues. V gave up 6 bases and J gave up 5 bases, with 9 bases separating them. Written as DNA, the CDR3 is TGTGCCAGCAGTCTAGAGGTAGATACGCAGTATTTT. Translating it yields CASSLEVDTQYF.

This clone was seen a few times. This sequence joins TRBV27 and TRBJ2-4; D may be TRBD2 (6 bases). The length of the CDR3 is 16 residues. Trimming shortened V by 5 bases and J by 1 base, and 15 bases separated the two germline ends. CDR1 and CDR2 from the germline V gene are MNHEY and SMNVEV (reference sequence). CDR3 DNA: TGTGCCAGCAGTCTCTCTGGAGGGCACGCCAAAAACATTCAGTACTTC. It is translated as CASSLSGGHAKNIQYF.

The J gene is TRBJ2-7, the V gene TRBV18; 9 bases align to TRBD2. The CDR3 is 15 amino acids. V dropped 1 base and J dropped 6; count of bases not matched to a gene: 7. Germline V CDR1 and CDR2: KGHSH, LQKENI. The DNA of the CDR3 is TGTGCCAGCTCACCACTAGCGGGAGAAAGCAGCGAGCAGTACTTC. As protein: CASSPLAGESSEQYF.

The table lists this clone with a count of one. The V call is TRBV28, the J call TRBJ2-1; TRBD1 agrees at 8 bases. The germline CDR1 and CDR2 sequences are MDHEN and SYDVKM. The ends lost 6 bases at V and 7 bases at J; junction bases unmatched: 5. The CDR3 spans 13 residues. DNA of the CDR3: TGTGCCAGCAGCCTACAGGGGGTGAATGAGCAGTTCTTC. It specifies CASSLQGVNEQFF.

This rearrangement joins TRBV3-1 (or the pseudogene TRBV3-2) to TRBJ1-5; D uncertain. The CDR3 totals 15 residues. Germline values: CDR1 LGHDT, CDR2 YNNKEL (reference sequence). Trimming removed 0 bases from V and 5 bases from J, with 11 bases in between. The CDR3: CASSQDNLRHQPQHF. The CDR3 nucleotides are TGTGCCAGCAGCCAAGATAATCTGCGACATCAGCCCCAGCATTTT.

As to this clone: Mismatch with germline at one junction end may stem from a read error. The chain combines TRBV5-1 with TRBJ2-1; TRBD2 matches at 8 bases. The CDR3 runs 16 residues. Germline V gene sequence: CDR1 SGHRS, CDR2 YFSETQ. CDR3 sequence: CASSSPEREPYNKQFF. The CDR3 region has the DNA TGCGCCAGCAGCTCGCCAGAGCGGGAGCCCTACAATAAGCAGTTCTTC.

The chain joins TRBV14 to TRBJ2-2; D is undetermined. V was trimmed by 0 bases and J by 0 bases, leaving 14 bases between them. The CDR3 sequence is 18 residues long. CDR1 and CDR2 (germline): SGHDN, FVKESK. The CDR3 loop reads CASSQDTAALSNTGELFF. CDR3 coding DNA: TGTGCCAGCAGCCAAGATACGGCAGCGCTCTCGAACACCGGGGAGCTGTTTTTT.

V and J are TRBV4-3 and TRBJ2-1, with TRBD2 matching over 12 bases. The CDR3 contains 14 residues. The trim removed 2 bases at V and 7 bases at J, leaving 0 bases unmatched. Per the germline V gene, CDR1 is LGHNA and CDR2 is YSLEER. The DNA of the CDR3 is TGCGCCAGCAGCCAACTAGCGGGAGGGAATGAGCAGTTCTTC. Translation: CASSQLAGGNEQFF.

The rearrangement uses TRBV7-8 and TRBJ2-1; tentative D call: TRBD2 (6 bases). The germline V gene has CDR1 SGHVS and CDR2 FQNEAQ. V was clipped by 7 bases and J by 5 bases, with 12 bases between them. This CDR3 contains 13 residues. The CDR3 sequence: CASIPDYNNEQFF. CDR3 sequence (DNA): TGTGCCAGCATACCGGACTACAACAATGAGCAGTTCTTC. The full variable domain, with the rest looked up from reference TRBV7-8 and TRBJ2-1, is GAGVSQSPRYKVAKRGQDVALRCDPISGHVSLFWYQQALGQGPEFLTYFQNEAQLDKSGLPSDRFFAERPEGSVSTLKIQRTQQEDSAVYLCASIPDYNNEQFFGPGTRLTVL.